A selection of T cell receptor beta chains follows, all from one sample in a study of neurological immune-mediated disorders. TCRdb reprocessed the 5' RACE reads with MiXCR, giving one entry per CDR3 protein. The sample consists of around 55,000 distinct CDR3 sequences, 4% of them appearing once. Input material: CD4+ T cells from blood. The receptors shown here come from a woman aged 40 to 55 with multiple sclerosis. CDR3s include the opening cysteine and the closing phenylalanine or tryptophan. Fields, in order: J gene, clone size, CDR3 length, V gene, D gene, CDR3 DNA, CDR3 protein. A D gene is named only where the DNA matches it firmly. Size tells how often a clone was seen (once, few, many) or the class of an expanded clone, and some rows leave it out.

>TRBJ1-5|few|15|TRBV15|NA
TGTGCCACCAGCAGAGGGCGTGGGGGACCTCAGCCCCAGCATTTT
CATSRGRGGPQPQHF
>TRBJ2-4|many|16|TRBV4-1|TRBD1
TGCGCCAGCAGCCCGGGGACAGCCGTAGCCAAAAACATTCAGTACTTC
CASSPGTAVAKNIQYF
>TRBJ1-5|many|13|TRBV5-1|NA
TGCGCCAGCAGCTTGACGGGTCATCAGCCCCAGCATTTT
CASSLTGHQPQHF
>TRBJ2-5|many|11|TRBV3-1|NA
TGTGCCAGCAGTCACGGGGAGACCCAGTACTTC
CASSHGETQYF
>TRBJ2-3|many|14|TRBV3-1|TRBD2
TGTGCCAGCAGCCTGGGGACTAGTGGGGAAACGCAGTATTTT
CASSLGTSGETQYF
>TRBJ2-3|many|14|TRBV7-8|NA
TGTGCCAGCAGCGCCCGGACACACACAGATACGCAGTATTTT
CASSARTHTDTQYF
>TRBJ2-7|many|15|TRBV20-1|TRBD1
TGCAGTGCTAGATGGGGACAGAAAATATCCTACGAGCAGTACTTC
CSARWGQKISYEQYF
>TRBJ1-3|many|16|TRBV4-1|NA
TGCGCCAGCAGCCAAGATCTTCCTCGGGCGGTAAACACCATATATTTT
CASSQDLPRAVNTIYF
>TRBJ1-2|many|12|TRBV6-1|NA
TGTGCCAGCAGTCCGGCCAACTATGGCTACACCTTC
CASSPANYGYTF
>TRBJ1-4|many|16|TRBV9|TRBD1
TGTGCCAGCAGCGTAGCCGGACAGGGAACTAATGAAAAACTGTTTTTT
CASSVAGQGTNEKLFF
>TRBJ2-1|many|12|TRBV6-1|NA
TGTGCCAGCAGGCTGTGGACAGCTGAGCAGTTCTTC
CASRLWTAEQFF
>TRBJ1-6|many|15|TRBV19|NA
TGTGCCAGTAGTAGCGACCAGCCCCTACGATCACCCCTCCACTTT
CASSSDQPLRSPLHF
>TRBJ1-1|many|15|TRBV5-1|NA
TGCGCCAGCAGCTTGGTCGGGGGCAGAGTCACTGAAGCTTTCTTT
CASSLVGGRVTEAFF
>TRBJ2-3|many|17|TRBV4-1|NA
TGCGCCAGCAGCCAAGGGGCATTCAGGGGGGTCACAGATACGCAGTATTTT
CASSQGAFRGVTDTQYF
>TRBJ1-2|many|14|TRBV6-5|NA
TGTGCCAGCAGTTACTCGACGGCAAATTATGGCTACACCTTC
CASSYSTANYGYTF
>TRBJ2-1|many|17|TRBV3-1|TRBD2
TGTGCCAGCAGCCAAGGCTGGGTAGCGGGGGCCTATAGGAAGCAGTTCTTC
CASSQGWVAGAYRKQFF
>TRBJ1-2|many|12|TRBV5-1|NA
TGCGCCAGCAGCGAGGCCAGCTATGGCTACACCTTC
CASSEASYGYTF
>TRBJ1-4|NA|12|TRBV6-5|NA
TGTGCCAGCAGTTCAACAGGGACGAGACTGTTTTTT
CASSSTGTRLFF
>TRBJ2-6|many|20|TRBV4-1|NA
TGCGCCAGCAGCCCCTTGTCAAGGGCAGGCAGGTTGCCTGGGGCCAACGTCCTGACTTTC
CASSPLSRAGRLPGANVLTF
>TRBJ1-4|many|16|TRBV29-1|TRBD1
TGCAGCGTTGATTCGGGACCGGGACAGGGTGGCGAAAAACTGTTTTTT
CSVDSGPGQGGEKLFF
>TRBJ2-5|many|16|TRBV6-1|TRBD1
TGTGCCAGCAGTGACCTAATAGGGACAGGCCACGAGACCCAGTACTTC
CASSDLIGTGHETQYF
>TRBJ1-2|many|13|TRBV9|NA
TGTGCCAGCAGCCTGAGGGGGTGGGGTGGCTACACCTTC
CASSLRGWGGYTF
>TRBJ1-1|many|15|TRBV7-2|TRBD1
TGTGCCAGCAGCTTTCCTGCAGGGGGGGAGGCTGAAGCTTTCTTT
CASSFPAGGEAEAFF
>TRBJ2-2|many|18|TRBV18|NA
TGTGCCAGCTCACCACTCCGGCACAGTACTACGAACACCGGGGAGCTGTTTTTT
CASSPLRHSTTNTGELFF
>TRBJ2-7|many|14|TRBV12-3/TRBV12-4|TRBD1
TGTGCCAGCAGTTTGGACAGGGGGCACTACGAGCAGTACTTC
CASSLDRGHYEQYF
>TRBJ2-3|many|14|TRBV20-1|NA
TGCAGTGCTCTCCCGGGACTCTCTACAGATACGCAGTATTTT
CSALPGLSTDTQYF
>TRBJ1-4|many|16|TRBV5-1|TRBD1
TGCGCCAGCAGCTACCGACAGGGGGAGAGTAATGAAAAACTGTTTTTT
CASSYRQGESNEKLFF
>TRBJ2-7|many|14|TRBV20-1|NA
TGCAGTGCACCGAGAACAGGGTTGGGGGACGAGCAGTACTTC
CSAPRTGLGDEQYF
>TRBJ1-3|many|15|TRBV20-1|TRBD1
TGCAGTGCTAGGGACGGCAGGGGGTCTGGAAACACCATATATTTT
CSARDGRGSGNTIYF
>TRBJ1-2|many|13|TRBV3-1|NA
TGTGCCAGCAGCCAAGAGCAGGAAGGCGGCTACACCTTC
CASSQEQEGGYTF
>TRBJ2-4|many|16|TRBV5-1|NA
TGCGCCAGCAGCTGGACAGCAGAAATAGCCAAAAACATTCAGTACTTC
CASSWTAEIAKNIQYF
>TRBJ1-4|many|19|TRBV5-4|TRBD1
TGTGCCAGCAGCAGATTCGGACAGGGGGAAGCGTCAACTAATGAAAAACTGTTTTTT
CASSRFGQGEASTNEKLFF
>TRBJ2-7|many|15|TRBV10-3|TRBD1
TGTGCCATCAGTGGGGGACAGTCCTCGGGCTACGAGCAGTACTTC
CAISGGQSSGYEQYF
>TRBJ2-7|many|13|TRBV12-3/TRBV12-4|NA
TGTGCCGGGGCGGTTTCAAGGTATGCCGAGCAGTACTTC
CAGAVSRYAEQYF